These T cell receptor beta chains were read from a single sample in a study of breast tumors, draining lymph nodes, adjacent tissues. MiXCR was run by TCRdb on the multiplex PCR reads, yielding one entry per CDR3 protein. This table holds about 270,000 distinct CDR3 sequences, 30% found once. The sample consisted of axillary lymph node tissue. The receptor source for this set is a female donor with breast cancer. Some clones in this sample may be carry-over from other donors' samples. Each CDR3 is given with its conserved first and last residue. Each record gives: J gene, V gene, D gene, clone size, CDR3 protein, CDR3 DNA. A D gene is named only where the DNA matches it firmly. Where a row states a size, it is once, few, many or the class of an expanded clone; other rows omit it.

>TRBJ2-2|TRBV10-1|-|many
CASSEASSVGQLFF
TGCGCCAGCAGTGAGGCGTCTAGTGTGGGTCAGCTGTTTTTT
>TRBJ2-5|TRBV3-1|TRBD1|few
CASSQRTGEETQYF
TGTGCCAGCAGCCAACGGACAGGGGAAGAGACCCAGTACTTC
>TRBJ1-4|TRBV7-2|-|-
CASRTVWGEKLFF
TGTGCCAGCAGAACCGTTTGGGGGGAAAAACTGTTTTTT
>TRBJ1-6|TRBV30|-|many
CAWSEASPLHF
TGTGCCTGGAGTGAGGCTTCACCCCTCCACTTT
>TRBJ1-2|TRBV10-3|-|many
CAIAESSERYGYTF
TGTGCCATCGCGGAGTCCTCAGAGAGGTATGGCTACACCTTC
>TRBJ2-5|TRBV7-9|-|-
CASRTGGPQETQYF
TGTGCCAGCAGGACCGGCGGGCCTCAAGAGACCCAGTACTTC
>TRBJ1-1|TRBV6-1|-|few
CASSVEGVGNTEAFF
TGTGCCAGCAGTGTTGAGGGAGTGGGGAACACTGAAGCTTTCTTT
>TRBJ2-5|TRBV19|TRBD2|-
CAGGTSGQETQHF
TGTGCCGGTGGGACTAGCGGCCAAGAGACCCAGCACTTC
>TRBJ1-3|TRBV7-2|-|many
CASSRFYSGNTIYF
TGTGCCAGCAGCCGATTCTACTCTGGAAACACCATATATTTT
>TRBJ1-3|TRBV6-5|-|many
CASSLKGTGNTIYF
TGTGCCAGCAGTTTGAAGGGTACCGGAAACACCATATATTTT
>TRBJ2-2|TRBV2|TRBD2|many
CASRPGLAGRTGELFF
TGTGCCAGCAGACCCGGACTAGCGGGCCGCACCGGGGAGCTGTTTTTT
>TRBJ2-7|TRBV4-2|-|many
CASSQELTPYEQYF
TGTGCCAGCAGCCAAGAGTTAACTCCCTACGAGCAGTACTTC
>TRBJ1-2|TRBV14|-|many
CASSPSSGANYGYTF
TGTGCCAGCAGCCCGAGTTCAGGGGCGAACTATGGCTACACCTTC
>TRBJ2-5|TRBV24-1|-|many
CATSDLGTSSRETQYF
TGTGCCACCAGTGACCTAGGGACATCCTCGCGGGAGACCCAGTACTTC
>TRBJ2-4|TRBV19|TRBD1|few
CASSYRDRVNIQYF
TGTGCCAGTAGCTACCGGGACAGGGTAAACATTCAGTACTTC
>TRBJ2-3|TRBV19|-|many
CASSFRDTQYF
TGTGCCAGTAGTTTCAGAGATACGCAGTATTTT
>TRBJ1-2|TRBV27|-|many
CASSTRRANYGYTF
TGTGCCAGCAGTACCAGGCGGGCTAACTATGGCTACACCTTC
>TRBJ2-7|TRBV28|-|-
CASSLPSQALYEQYF
TGTGCCAGCAGTTTGCCTTCACAGGCCCTCTACGAGCAGTACTTC
>TRBJ2-5|TRBV7-2|TRBD1|many
CASSSKQGSETQYF
TGTGCCAGCAGCTCAAAACAGGGGAGTGAGACCCAGTACTTC
>TRBJ2-1|TRBV14|TRBD2|many
CASSQGRLAGGHEQFF
TGTGCCAGCAGCCAGGGTCGACTAGCGGGAGGGCATGAGCAGTTCTTC
>TRBJ2-7|TRBV20-1|TRBD2|many
CSARVGLVYEQYF
TGCAGTGCTAGAGTTGGACTAGTCTACGAGCAGTACTTC
>TRBJ2-5|TRBV5-6|TRBD2|many
CASSPPPGLAGGKTQYF
TGTGCCAGCAGCCCGCCCCCCGGACTAGCGGGAGGAAAGACCCAGTACTTC
>TRBJ2-3|TRBV12-3/TRBV12-4|TRBD2|many
CASSFWPSGREDTQYF
TGTGCCAGCAGTTTTTGGCCAAGCGGGAGAGAAGATACGCAGTATTTT
>TRBJ2-1|TRBV5-1|-|many
CASSALSGLSSYNEQFF
TGCGCCAGCAGCGCATTATCGGGACTGAGCTCCTACAATGAGCAGTTCTTC
>TRBJ1-3|TRBV12-3/TRBV12-4|-|-
CASSQGVVGNTIYF
TGTGCCAGCAGTCAGGGAGTGGTTGGAAACACCATATATTTT
>TRBJ2-3|TRBV30|TRBD1|few
CAWKRQGADTQYF
TGTGCCTGGAAGCGACAGGGGGCAGATACGCAGTATTTT
>TRBJ1-6|TRBV6-2/TRBV6-3|TRBD1|many
CASSSKTGGVSPLHF
TGTGCCAGCAGTTCTAAGACAGGGGGCGTCTCACCCCTCCACTTT
>TRBJ2-3|TRBV25-1|TRBD1|many
CASSEPGQTDTQYF
TGTGCCAGCAGTGAACCGGGACAGACAGATACGCAGTATTTT
>TRBJ2-3|TRBV9|-|few
CASSQDKNLRGRAHTDTQYF
TGTGCCAGCAGCCAAGATAAGAACCTGAGGGGGAGGGCCCACACAGATACGCAGTATTTT
>TRBJ2-5|TRBV10-1|TRBD1|many
CASRPGQGEETQYF
TGCGCCAGCAGACCGGGACAGGGTGAAGAGACCCAGTACTTC
>TRBJ1-4|TRBV5-6|-|many
CASSPTGTANEKLFF
TGTGCCAGCAGCCCCACAGGGACTGCTAATGAAAAACTGTTTTTT
>TRBJ1-1|TRBV6-2/TRBV6-3|-|-
CASSLRAQDTEAFF
TGTGCCAGCAGCCTAAGGGCCCAGGACACTGAAGCTTTCTTT
>TRBJ2-3|TRBV7-2|-|many
CASSRRPDTQYF
TGTGCCAGCAGCCGGAGACCGGATACGCAGTATTTT
>TRBJ1-5|TRBV6-2/TRBV6-3|-|many
CASKYGQNQPQHF
TGTGCCAGCAAATATGGGCAGAATCAGCCCCAGCATTTT
>TRBJ2-1|TRBV2|TRBD2|-
CASSLQSGRENNEQFF
TGTGCCAGCAGTTTACAGAGCGGGAGGGAAAACAATGAGCAGTTCTTC
>TRBJ2-5|TRBV7-9|-|-
CACSLRRGRRETQYF
TGTGCCTGCAGCCTCAGGAGAGGAAGGCGAGAGACCCAGTACTTC
>TRBJ2-2|TRBV4-1|TRBD2|few
CASTNKGGSGSRGGELFF
TGCGCCAGCACTAATAAGGGGGGTAGCGGGAGCCGAGGCGGGGAGCTGTTTTTT
>TRBJ2-3|TRBV12-3/TRBV12-4|-|many
CASSAGTGLTDTQYF
TGTGCCAGCAGTGCCGGCACAGGGCTCACAGATACGCAGTATTTT
>TRBJ1-6|TRBV3-1|-|many
CASSQRALDSPLHF
TGTGCCAGCAGCCAAAGGGCTTTGGATTCACCCCTCCACTTT